This TCR beta chain was sequenced for a study of neoadjuvant anti-PD-1 for oral cavity cancer. PBMC libraries mostly used around 510 ng of input genomic DNA, with six replicates per sample. Method: immunoSEQ multiplex PCR; TCRdb's copy keeps in-frame clones and lacks some. The sample includes 72,000 or so clones, about 83% of them seen just once. This clone is medium-sized. The length of the CDR3 is 14 residues. CDR1 and CDR2 (germline): SGHRS, YFSETQ. Trimming shortened V by 1 base and J by 6 bases, and 13 bases separated the two germline ends. Sample: PBMCs, taken before nivolumab (anti-PD-1) treatment. This sequence originates from a person aged 40 to 85 with oral cavity squamous cell carcinoma. V and J are TRBV5-1 and TRBJ1-2; TRBD1 is a possible D gene (5 bases). The CDR3 loop is CASSLRSGVNGYTF. CDR3 DNA sequence: TGCGCCAGCAGCTTGCGTTCGGGGGTTAATGGCTACACCTTC. The whole variable domain, remainder taken from reference TRBV5-1 and TRBJ1-2, is KAGVTQTPRYLIKTRGQQVTLSCSPISGHRSVSWYQQTPGQGLQFLFEYFSETQRNKGNFPGRFSGRQFSNSRSEMNVSTLELGDSALYLCASSLRSGVNGYTFGSGTRLTVV.